This T cell receptor (beta chain) was retrieved from a study of blood T cells in healthy people across ages. The study, taken as a whole, reports: Leaving the PBMCs unsorted stopped any conclusive comparison of naive versus antigen-experienced cells.

About this clonotype: Its matching antigen is unknown.

The use of a sample-barcoded 5' primer and a J-beta primer mix characterized a second PCR of about 7 to 12 cycles. MiXCR was run by TCRdb on the 5' RACE reads, yielding one entry per CDR3 protein. This sample has hundreds of thousands of distinct CDR3 sequences; around 50% occur once, and the top ten carry 20% to 30%. The sequenced material came from blood. This clonotype was obtained from a man aged 40-55 years in good health.

The CDR3 bases are TGCAGCGGGGGGACTAGCGGGGAAAGCACAGATACGCAGTATTTT. Amino acids: CSGGTSGESTDTQYF. The gene calls are TRBV29-1 and TRBJ2-3, with TRBD2 matching 13 bases. With V trimmed by 7 bases and J by 0 bases, 4 bases remained unmatched. This CDR3 region has 15 residues. Per the germline V gene, CDR1 is SQVTM and CDR2 is ANQGSEA.